This TCR beta chain was sequenced in a study of siplizumab effects on memory and regulatory T cells. Broader study findings: No assignable naive or memory phenotype existed for roughly 75-97% of proliferating CD4+ or CD8+ clones. Proliferating siplizumab-culture Treg suppressive function went unconfirmed.

Germline V CDR1 and CDR2: SGHRS, YFSETQ. CDR3 length equals 15 residues. V was cut by 1 base and J by 0 bases, with 8 bases left in between. As regards this clone: What it recognizes is unknown.

Per individual sample, approximately 100,000 TCR templates were assayed. Some clones are missing from TCRdb's copy, which holds only in-frame ones; the method was immunoSEQ multiplex PCR. The sample lists about 100,000 clones; 94% were seen once. V usage is TRBV5-1 and J usage is TRBJ1-5, with D maybe TRBD1 (5 bases). The specimen was Tregs sorted from blood. The TCR sequence derives from a human donor in good health. The CDR3 nucleotides are TGCGCCAGCAGCTTGATGGGGACTAGCAATCAGCCCCAGCATTTT. Translated, it gives CASSLMGTSNQPQHF.